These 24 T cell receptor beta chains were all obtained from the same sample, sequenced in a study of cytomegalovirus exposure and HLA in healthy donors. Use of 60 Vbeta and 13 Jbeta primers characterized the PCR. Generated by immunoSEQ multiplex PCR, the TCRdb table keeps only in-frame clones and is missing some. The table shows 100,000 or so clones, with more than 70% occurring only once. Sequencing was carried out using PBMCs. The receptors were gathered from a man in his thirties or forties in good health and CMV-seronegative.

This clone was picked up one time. CDR3 nucleotide sequence: TGTGCCACCAGCAGAGATGGATCGAGACTCGGGGTTTCACCCCTCCACTTT. Its translation is CATSRDGSRLGVSPLHF. The V call is TRBV15, the J call TRBJ1-6; D is ambiguous. This CDR3 has 17 residues. Trimming removed 0 bases from V and 9 bases from J, with 18 bases in between. CDR1 LNHNV and CDR2 YYDKDF come from the germline V gene (reference sequence).

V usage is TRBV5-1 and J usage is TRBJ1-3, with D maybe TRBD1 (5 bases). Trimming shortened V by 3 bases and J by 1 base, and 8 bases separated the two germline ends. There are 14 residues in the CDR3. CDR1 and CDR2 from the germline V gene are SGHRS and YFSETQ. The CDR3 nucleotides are TGCGCCAGCAGCTCGGGGGAATCTGGAAACACCATATATTTT. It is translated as CASSSGESGNTIYF.

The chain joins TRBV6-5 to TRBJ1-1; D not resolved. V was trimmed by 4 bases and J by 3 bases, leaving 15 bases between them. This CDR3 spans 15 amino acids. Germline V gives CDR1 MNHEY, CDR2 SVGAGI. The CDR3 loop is CASSFSYMRDTEAFF. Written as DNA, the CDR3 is TGTGCCAGCAGTTTCTCATATATGAGGGACACTGAAGCTTTCTTT.

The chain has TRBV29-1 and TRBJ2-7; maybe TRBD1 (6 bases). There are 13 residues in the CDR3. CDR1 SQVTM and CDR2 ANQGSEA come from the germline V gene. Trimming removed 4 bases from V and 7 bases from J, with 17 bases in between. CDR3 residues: CSVAGQTSSEQYF. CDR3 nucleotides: TGCAGCGTTGCCGGACAGACCTCCTCTGAGCAGTACTTC.

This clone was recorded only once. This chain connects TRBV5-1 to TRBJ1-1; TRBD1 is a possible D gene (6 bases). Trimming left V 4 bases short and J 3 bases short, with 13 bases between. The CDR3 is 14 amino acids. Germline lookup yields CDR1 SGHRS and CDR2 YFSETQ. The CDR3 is CASSPDRSDTEAFF. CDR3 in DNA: TGCGCCAGCAGCCCTGACAGGTCCGACACTGAAGCTTTCTTT.

The CDR3 DNA reads as TGTGCCTGGAGTGTACAGACAGGGGGCTTTTCGTACACTGAAGCTTTCTTT. It is translated as CAWSVQTGGFSYTEAFF. J is TRBJ1-1 and V is TRBV30, with TRBD1 matching over 10 bases. The CDR3 consists of 17 residues. Looked up from germline, CDR1 is GTSNPN and CDR2 is SVGIG (reference sequence). The ends lost 0 bases at V and 3 bases at J; junction bases unmatched: 10.

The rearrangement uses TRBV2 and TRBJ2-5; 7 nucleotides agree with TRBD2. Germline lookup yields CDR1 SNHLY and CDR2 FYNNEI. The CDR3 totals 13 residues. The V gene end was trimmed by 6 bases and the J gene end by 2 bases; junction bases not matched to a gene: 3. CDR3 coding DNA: TGTGCCAGCAGCGAGGGACTACAAGAGACCCAGTACTTC. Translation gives CASSEGLQETQYF.

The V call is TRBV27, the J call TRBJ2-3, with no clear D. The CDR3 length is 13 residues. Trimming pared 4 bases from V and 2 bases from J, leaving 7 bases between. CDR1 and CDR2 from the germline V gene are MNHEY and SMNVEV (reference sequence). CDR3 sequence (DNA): TGTGCCAGCAGTTACTATTCCACAGATACGCAGTATTTT. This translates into CASSYYSTDTQYF.

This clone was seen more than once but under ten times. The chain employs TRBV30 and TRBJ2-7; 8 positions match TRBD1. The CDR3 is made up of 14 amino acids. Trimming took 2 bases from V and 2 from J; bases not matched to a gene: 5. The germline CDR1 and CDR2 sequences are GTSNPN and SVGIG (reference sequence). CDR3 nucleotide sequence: TGTGCCTGGAGTCCCGGGACAGGAACCTACGAGCAGTACTTC. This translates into CAWSPGTGTYEQYF.

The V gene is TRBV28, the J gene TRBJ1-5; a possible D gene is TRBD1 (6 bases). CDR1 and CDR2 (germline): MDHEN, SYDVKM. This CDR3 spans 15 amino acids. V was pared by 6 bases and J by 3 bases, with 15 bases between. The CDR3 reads CASRTGTRNNQPQHF. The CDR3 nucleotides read TGTGCCAGCAGGACCGGGACACGGAACAATCAGCCCCAGCATTTT.

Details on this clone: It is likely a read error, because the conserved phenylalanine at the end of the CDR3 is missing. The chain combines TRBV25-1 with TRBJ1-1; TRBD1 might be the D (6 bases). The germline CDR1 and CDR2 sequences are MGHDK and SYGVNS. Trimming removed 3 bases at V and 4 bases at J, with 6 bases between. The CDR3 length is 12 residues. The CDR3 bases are TGTGCCAGCAGTGACAGGGGCACTGAAGCTTTCCTT. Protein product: CASSDRGTEAFL.

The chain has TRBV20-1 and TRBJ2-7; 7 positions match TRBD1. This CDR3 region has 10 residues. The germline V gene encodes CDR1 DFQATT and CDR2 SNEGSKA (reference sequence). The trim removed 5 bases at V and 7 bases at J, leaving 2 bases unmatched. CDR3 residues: CSAEQGEQYF. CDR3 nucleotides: TGCAGTGCTGAACAGGGGGAGCAGTACTTC.

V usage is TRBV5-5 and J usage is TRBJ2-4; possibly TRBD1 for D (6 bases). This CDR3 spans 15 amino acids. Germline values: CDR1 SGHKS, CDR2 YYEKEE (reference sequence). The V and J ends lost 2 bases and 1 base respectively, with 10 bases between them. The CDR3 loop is CASSLWQGAKNIQYF. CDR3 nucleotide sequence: TGTGCCAGCAGCTTATGGCAGGGGGCCAAAAACATTCAGTACTTC.

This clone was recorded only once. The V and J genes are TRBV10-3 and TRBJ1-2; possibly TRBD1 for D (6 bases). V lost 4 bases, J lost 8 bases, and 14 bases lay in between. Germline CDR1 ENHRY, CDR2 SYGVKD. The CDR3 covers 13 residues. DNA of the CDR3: TGTGCCATCAGTGCAGGGGTTCGGGACGGCTACACCTTC. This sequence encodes CAISAGVRDGYTF.

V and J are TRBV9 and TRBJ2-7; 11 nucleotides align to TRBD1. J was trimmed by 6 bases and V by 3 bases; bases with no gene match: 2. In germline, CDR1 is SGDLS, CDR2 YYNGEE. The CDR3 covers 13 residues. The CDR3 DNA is TGTGCCAGCAGCGCGGGACAGGGGGTCGAGCAGTACTTC. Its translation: CASSAGQGVEQYF.

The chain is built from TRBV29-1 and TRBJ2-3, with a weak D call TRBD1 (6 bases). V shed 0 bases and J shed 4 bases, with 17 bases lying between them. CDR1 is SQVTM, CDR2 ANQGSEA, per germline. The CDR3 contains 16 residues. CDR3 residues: CSVEDEGHQGPDTQYF. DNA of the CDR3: TGCAGCGTTGAAGATGAGGGGCATCAGGGGCCAGATACGCAGTATTTT.

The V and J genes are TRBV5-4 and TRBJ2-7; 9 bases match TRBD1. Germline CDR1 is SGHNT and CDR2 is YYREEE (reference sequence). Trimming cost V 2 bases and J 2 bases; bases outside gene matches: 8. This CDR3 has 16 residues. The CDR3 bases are TGTGCCAGCAGCTTAAAAGTCGGGACAGGGACCTACGAGCAGTACTTC. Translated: CASSLKVGTGTYEQYF.

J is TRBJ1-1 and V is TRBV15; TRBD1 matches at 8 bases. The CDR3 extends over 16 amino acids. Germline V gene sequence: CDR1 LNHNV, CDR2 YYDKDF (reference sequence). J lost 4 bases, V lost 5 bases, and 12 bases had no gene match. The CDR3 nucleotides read TGTGCCACCAGCCCACGGACAGGGCCTGTGGTCACTGAAGCTTTCTTT. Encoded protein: CATSPRTGPVVTEAFF.

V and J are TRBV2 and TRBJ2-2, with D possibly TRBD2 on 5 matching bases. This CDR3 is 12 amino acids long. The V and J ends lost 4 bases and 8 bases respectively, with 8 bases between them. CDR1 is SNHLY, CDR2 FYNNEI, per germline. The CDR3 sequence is CASSVQRGELFF. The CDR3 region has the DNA TGTGCCAGCAGTGTACAGCGGGGGGAGCTGTTTTTT.

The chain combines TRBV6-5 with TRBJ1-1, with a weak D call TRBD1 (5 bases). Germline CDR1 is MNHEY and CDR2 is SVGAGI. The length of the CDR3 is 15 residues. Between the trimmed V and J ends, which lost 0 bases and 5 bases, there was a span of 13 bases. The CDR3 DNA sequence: TGTGCCAGCAGTTACTCCCTCCAGGGCGGAACTGAAGCTTTCTTT. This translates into CASSYSLQGGTEAFF.

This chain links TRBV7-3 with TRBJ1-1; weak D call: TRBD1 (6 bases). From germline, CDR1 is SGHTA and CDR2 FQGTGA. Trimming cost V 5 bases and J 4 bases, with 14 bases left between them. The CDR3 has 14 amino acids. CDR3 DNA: TGTGCCAGCAGCCCCGGGACAACCCTCACTGAAGCTTTCTTT. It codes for CASSPGTTLTEAFF.

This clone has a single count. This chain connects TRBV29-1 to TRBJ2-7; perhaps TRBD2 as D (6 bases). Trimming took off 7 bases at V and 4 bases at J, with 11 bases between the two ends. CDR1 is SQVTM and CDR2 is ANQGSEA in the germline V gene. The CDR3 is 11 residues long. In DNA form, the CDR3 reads TGCAGCGCTACGGGGGAATACGAGCAGTACTTC. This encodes CSATGEYEQYF.

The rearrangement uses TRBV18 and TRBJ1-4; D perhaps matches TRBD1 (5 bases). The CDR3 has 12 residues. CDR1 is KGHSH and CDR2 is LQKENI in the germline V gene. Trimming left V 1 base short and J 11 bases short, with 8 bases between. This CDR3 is CASSPLRGKLFF. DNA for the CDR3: TGTGCCAGCTCACCACTCCGGGGGAAACTGTTTTTT.

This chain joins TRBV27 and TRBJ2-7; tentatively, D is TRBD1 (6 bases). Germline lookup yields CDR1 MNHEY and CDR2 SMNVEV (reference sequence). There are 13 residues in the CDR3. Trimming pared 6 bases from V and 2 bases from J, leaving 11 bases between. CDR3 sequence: CASSPQGPYEQYF. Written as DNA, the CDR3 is TGTGCCAGCAGCCCCCAGGGGCCCTACGAGCAGTACTTC.